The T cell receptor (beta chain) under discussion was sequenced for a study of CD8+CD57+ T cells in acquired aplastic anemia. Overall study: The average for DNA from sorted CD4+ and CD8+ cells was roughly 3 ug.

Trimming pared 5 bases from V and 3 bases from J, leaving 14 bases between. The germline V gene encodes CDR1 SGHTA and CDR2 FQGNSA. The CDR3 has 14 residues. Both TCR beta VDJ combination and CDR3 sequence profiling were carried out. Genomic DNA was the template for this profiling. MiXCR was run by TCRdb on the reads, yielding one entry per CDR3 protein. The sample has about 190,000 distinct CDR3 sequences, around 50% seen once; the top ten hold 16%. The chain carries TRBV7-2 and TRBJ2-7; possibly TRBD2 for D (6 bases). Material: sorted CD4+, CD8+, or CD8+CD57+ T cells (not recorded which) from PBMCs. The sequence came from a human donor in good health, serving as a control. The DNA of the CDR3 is TGTGCCAGCAGCCGGCCGGGACTCAACTACGAGCAGTACTTC. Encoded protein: CASSRPGLNYEQYF.